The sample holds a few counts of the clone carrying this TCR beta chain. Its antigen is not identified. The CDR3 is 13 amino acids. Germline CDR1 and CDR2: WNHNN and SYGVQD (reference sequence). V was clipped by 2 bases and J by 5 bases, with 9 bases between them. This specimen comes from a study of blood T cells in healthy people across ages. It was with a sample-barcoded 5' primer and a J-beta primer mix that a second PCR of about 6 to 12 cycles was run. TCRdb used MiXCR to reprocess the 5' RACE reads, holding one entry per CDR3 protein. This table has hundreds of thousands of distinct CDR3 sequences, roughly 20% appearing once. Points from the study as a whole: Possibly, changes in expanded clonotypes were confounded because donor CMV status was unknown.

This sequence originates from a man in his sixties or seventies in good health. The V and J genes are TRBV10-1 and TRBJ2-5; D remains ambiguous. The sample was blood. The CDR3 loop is CASSENSRETQYF. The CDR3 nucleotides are TGCGCCAGCAGTGAGAACAGTAGGGAGACCCAGTACTTC.